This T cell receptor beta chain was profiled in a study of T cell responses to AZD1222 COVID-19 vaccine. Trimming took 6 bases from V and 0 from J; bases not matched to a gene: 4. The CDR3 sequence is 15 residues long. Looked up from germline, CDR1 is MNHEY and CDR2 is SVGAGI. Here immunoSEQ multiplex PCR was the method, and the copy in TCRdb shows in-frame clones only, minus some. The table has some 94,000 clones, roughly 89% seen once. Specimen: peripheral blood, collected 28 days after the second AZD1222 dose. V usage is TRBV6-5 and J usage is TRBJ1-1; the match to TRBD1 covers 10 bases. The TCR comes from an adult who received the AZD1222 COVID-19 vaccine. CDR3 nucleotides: TGTGCCAGCAGGCGGGACAGGGGAATGAACACTGAAGCTTTCTTT. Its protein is CASRRDRGMNTEAFF.